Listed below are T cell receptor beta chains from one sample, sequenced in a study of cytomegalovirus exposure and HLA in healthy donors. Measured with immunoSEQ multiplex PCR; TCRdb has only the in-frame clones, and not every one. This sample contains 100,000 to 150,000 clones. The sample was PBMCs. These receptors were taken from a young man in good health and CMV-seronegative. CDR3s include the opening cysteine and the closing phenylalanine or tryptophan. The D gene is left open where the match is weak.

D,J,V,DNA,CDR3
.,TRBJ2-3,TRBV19,TGTGCCAGTAGTCCACCCCGGCAGGGTAGGACAGATACGCAGTATTTT,CASSPPRQGRTDTQYF
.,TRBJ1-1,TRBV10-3,TGTGCCATCAGTGGGTCGGCAGGGCTTGGAAATGAAGCTTTCTTT,CAISGSAGLGNEAFF
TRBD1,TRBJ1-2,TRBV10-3,TGTGCCATCAGCGGGACAGGGACAATCCTCTATGGCTACACCTTC,CAISGTGTILYGYTF
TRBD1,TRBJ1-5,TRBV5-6,TGTGCCAGCAGCTTGACAGGGGGGGTCAATCAGCCCCAGCATTTT,CASSLTGGVNQPQHF
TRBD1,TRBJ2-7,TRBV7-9,TGTGCCAGCAGCGGGGACAGGGCCCCTATAGAGCAGTACTTC,CASSGDRAPIEQYF
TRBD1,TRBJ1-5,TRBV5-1,TGCGCCAGCAGCTTAGACCCCGGGACAGGATCTAGCAATCAGCCCCAGCATTTT,CASSLDPGTGSSNQPQHF
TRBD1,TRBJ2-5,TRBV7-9,TGTGCCAGCAGCTTGAGGGGACAGCAAGAGACCCAGTACTTC,CASSLRGQQETQYF
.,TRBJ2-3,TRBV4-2,TGTGCCAGCAGCCAGAAAGCGGGTTCAGATACGCAGTATTTT,CASSQKAGSDTQYF
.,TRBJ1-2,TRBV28,TGTGCCAGCAGTTTCATTGGACATTCATATGACTACACCTTC,CASSFIGHSYDYTF
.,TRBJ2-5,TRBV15,TGTGCCACCAGCAGATTTGGGCCCCAGGACCAGTACTTC,CATSRFGPQDQYF
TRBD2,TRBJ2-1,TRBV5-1,TGCGCCAGCAGCTTGGCGGGACTAGAAGCTGAGCAGTTCTTC,CASSLAGLEAEQFF
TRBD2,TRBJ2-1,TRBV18,TGTGCCAGCTCACCTAGGACTAGCGGGAGCCCGGGCTCCTACAATGAGCAGTTCTTC,CASSPRTSGSPGSYNEQFF
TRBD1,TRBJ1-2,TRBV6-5,TGTGCCAGCAGTTACTCGAGTCCAGGGGGCGACTATGGCTACACCTTC,CASSYSSPGGDYGYTF
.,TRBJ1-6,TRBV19,TGTGCCAGTATGATGGGGGGGCCGGAATCACCCCTCCACTTT,CASMMGGPESPLHF